This is a list of T cell receptor beta chains from one sample in a study of blood T cells in healthy people across ages. MiXCR, run by TCRdb on the 5' RACE reads, gives a single entry per CDR3 protein. The sample includes 780,000 or so distinct CDR3 sequences, about 25% of them seen just once. The same data also contributed to another study, on T cells of mothers and their children.

The sample taken for sequencing was blood. Every receptor here comes from a boy aged 10-17 years in good health. Each CDR3 is given with its conserved first and last residue. The order of the fields is D gene, V gene, J gene, clone size, CDR3 DNA, CDR3 protein. A D gene is named only where the DNA matches it firmly. Clone size, where shown, is once, few, many, or a class for clones that have expanded.

>TRBD2|TRBV7-2|TRBJ2-7|-
TGTGCCAGCTCATTTGGGCGGGAGGGTCGGAGCTCCTACGAGCAGTACTTC
CASSFGREGRSSYEQYF
>-|TRBV25-1|TRBJ2-3|few
TGTGCCAGCAGTTTCTACAGGGAGGGACGCACAGATACGCAGTGTTTT
CASSFYREGRTDTQCF
>-|TRBV20-1|TRBJ2-5|-
TGCAGTGCTATGTCTCCTAGATCGGCCGCAGAGACCCAGTACTTC
CSAMSPRSAAETQYF
>-|TRBV29-1|TRBJ1-2|-
TGCAGCGTTGAAGCGATCGGGGGTTCTTACTATGGCTACACCTTC
CSVEAIGGSYYGYTF
>-|TRBV27|TRBJ1-2|-
TGTGCCAGCAGTTTAATGGGGGATGGCTACACCTTC
CASSLMGDGYTF
>-|TRBV11-2|TRBJ2-3|-
TGTGCCAGCAGCTTAGGCGAGTTTCTGGATACGCAGTATTTT
CASSLGEFLDTQYF
>-|TRBV24-1|TRBJ2-4|few
TGTGCCACCAGTGAAGGCGGATCTCCGATTCAGTACTTC
CATSEGGSPIQYF
>TRBD1|TRBV19|TRBJ2-7|many
TGTGCCAGTAGTAATCTACCGGGACAGGGTAGCGACGAGCAGTACTTC
CASSNLPGQGSDEQYF
>-|TRBV19|TRBJ2-6|-
TGTGCCACCGAGGCTGGGGCCAACGTCCTGACCTTC
CATEAGANVLTF
>TRBD1|TRBV9|TRBJ1-2|few
TGTGCCAGCAGCGTAGGGGACAGGGGCCTTTATGGCTACACCTTC
CASSVGDRGLYGYTF
>-|TRBV28|TRBJ1-4|-
TGTGCCAGCAGTTTATATCAAGGGGACGCGAATGAAAAACTGTTTTTT
CASSLYQGDANEKLFF
>-|TRBV29-1|TRBJ2-5|few
TGCAGCGTTGAATGGTGGGGAGACCAAGAGACCCAGTACTTC
CSVEWWGDQETQYF
>-|TRBV7-9|TRBJ1-3|few
TGTGCCAGCAGCTTAGTGCCCGGAAACACCACATATTTT
CASSLVPGNTTYF
>-|TRBV20-1|TRBJ1-2|-
TGCAGTGCCCAGGATTTGAAAGGGAATAACTATGGCTACACCTTC
CSAQDLKGNNYGYTF
>TRBD2|TRBV7-2|TRBJ2-2|-
TGTGCCAGCAGCTTGATTCGAGGGAGGGGCCGGAACACCGGGGAGCTGTTTTTT
CASSLIRGRGRNTGELFF
>TRBD1|TRBV7-8|TRBJ1-4|few
TGTGCCAGCAGCCTCCCAACGACAGGGCGGGATGAAAAACTGTTTTTT
CASSLPTTGRDEKLFF
>TRBD2|TRBV11-2|TRBJ2-7|few
TGTGTCAGCAGCCCAGGACTAGCCTCCCACGAGCAGTACTTC
CVSSPGLASHEQYF
>TRBD2|TRBV28|TRBJ2-1|-
TGTGCCAGCAGGCTGACTAGCGGGGGATACAATGAGCAGTTCTTC
CASRLTSGGYNEQFF
>-|TRBV7-2|TRBJ2-3|-
TGTGCCAGCGGCGATCTGGGGTACACAGATACGCAGTATTTT
CASGDLGYTDTQYF
>TRBD1|TRBV7-9|TRBJ1-1|-
TGTGCCAGCAGCCCTCAGGGGACAGGGACGAACACTGAAGCTTTCTTT
CASSPQGTGTNTEAFF
>TRBD2|TRBV5-1|TRBJ2-4|-
TGCGCCAGCAGCGGCGGACTAGCGAGGGACATTCAGTACTTC
CASSGGLARDIQYF
>-|TRBV5-1|TRBJ1-2|-
TGCGCCAGCAGCCCGAGGACGATCTATGGCTACACCTTC
CASSPRTIYGYTF
>TRBD2|TRBV19|TRBJ2-7|-
TGTGCCAGTAGCAACGGACTAGCGATCTACGAGCAGTACTTC
CASSNGLAIYEQYF
>-|TRBV4-1|TRBJ2-1|few
TGCGCCAGCAGCCAAATTGATAGGGGGTTGAGCTCCTACAATGAGCAGTTCTTC
CASSQIDRGLSSYNEQFF
>-|TRBV11-1|TRBJ2-1|many
TGTGCCAGCAGCTTAGGGGTGGCTAGGAATGAGCAGTTCTTC
CASSLGVARNEQFF
>TRBD1|TRBV7-2|TRBJ2-1|-
TGTGCCAGCAGCTTGCTGACAGGGGGAACCAACAATGAGCAGTTCTTC
CASSLLTGGTNNEQFF
>TRBD1|TRBV6-2/TRBV6-3|TRBJ2-3|-
TGTGCCAGCAGTTTCGGGGACAGCCCCTCATCTCCGCAGTATTTT
CASSFGDSPSSPQYF
>-|TRBV21-1|TRBJ2-7|few
TGTGCCAGCAGCATGCCGGGACAGGGGCTCTGCGAGCAGTACTTC
CASSMPGQGLCEQYF
>TRBD2|TRBV20-1|TRBJ2-5|-
TGCAGTGTTATTAGCGGGGGAAAAGAGACCCAGTACTTC
CSVISGGKETQYF
>-|TRBV18|TRBJ2-5|-
TGTGCCAGCTCACCAGGACAGCTACCAGAGACCCAGTACTTC
CASSPGQLPETQYF
>-|TRBV11-1|TRBJ2-5|-
TGTGCCAGCAGCCCCGAGGGGGTCAGGGAAGAGACCCAGTACTTC
CASSPEGVREETQYF
>-|TRBV11-1|TRBJ2-5|-
TGTGCCAGCAGCCACCGGTCTGGGAATGACCAAGAGACCCAGTACTTC
CASSHRSGNDQETQYF
>-|TRBV4-3|TRBJ2-5|few
TGCGCCAGCAGCCAAGATCGCTGGCAGCAAGAGACCCAGTACTTC
CASSQDRWQQETQYF
>-|TRBV12-3/TRBV12-4|TRBJ1-6|few
TGTGCCAGCAGTCATGGGGCAGATAATTCACCCCTCCACTTT
CASSHGADNSPLHF
>-|TRBV5-1|TRBJ2-1|-
TGCGCCAGCAGCTTGGCCCGCTTATCCTACAATGAGCAGTTCTTC
CASSLARLSYNEQFF
>TRBD1|TRBV6-6|TRBJ1-2|-
TGTGCCAGCAACCCCTGGACAGGGGCCACCTATGGCTACACCTTC
CASNPWTGATYGYTF
>-|TRBV7-2|TRBJ2-1|-
TGTGCCAGCAGCGCAATAACAGGGTACTCGTACAATGAGCAGTTCTTC
CASSAITGYSYNEQFF